This passage covers 19 T cell receptor beta chains from one sample sequenced in a study of OX40 agonist ivuxolimab in advanced cancers. Some clones are missing from TCRdb's copy, which holds only in-frame ones; the method was immunoSEQ multiplex PCR. The sample consists of fewer than 100,000 clones, about 93% of them appearing once. The sample consisted of CD4+ or CD8+ T cells sorted from blood, taken in a trial of the OX40 agonist ivuxolimab. The receptors stem from an adult with an advanced solid tumor such as melanoma, head and neck, liver or kidney cancer.

The chain links TRBV6-5 to TRBJ1-2; possible D gene TRBD1, 5 bases. The length of the CDR3 is 15 residues. Germline V gene sequence: CDR1 MNHEY, CDR2 SVGAGI. Trimming removed 2 bases from V and 6 bases from J, with 16 bases in between. CDR3 DNA sequence: TGTGCCAGCAGTTACGACGGGGGGGACCGGAATGGCTACACCTTC. This codes for CASSYDGGDRNGYTF.

This rearrangement joins TRBV9 to TRBJ2-5; 8 bases line up with TRBD1. Losses at the gene ends were 0 bases for V and 10 bases for J; bases not matched to a gene: 5. The CDR3 sequence is 13 residues long. Germline CDR1 SGDLS, CDR2 YYNGEE. The CDR3 protein is CASSVGTGFNQYF. For the CDR3, the DNA is TGTGCCAGCAGCGTAGGGACAGGGTTTAACCAGTACTTC.

V and J are TRBV6-5 and TRBJ2-7, with TRBD1 identical over 9 bases. V was clipped by 5 bases and J by 5 bases; unmatched bases: 10. Per germline, CDR1 MNHEY and CDR2 SVGAGI. The CDR3 consists of 15 residues. This chain's CDR3 is CASSKGQGRYDEQYF. In nucleotides, the CDR3 is TGTGCCAGCAGTAAGGGACAGGGAAGATATGACGAGCAGTACTTC.

The chain couples TRBV4-3 to TRBJ1-2; D gene uncertain. The V gene lost 3 bases and the J gene lost 6 bases, with 11 bases spanning the gap. CDR1 is LGHNA, CDR2 YSLEER, per germline. The CDR3 consists of 13 residues. The CDR3 sequence: CASSHSNGDGYTF. CDR3 DNA sequence: TGCGCCAGCAGCCACTCAAACGGGGATGGCTACACCTTC.

The chain carries TRBV27 and TRBJ2-1; tentative D call: TRBD1 (5 bases). Trimming removed 7 bases at V and 4 bases at J, with 14 bases between. Germline V lookup: CDR1 MNHEY, CDR2 SMNVEV (reference sequence). There are 14 residues in the CDR3. In nucleotides, the CDR3 is TGTGCCAGCACCTCCGGCTCAGGGTACAATGAGCAGTTCTTC. Protein: CASTSGSGYNEQFF.

The CDR3 sequence: CASRERGTEAFF. CDR3 bases: TGTGCCAGCAGAGAGAGAGGGACTGAAGCTTTCTTT. This chain connects TRBV27 to TRBJ1-1, with unresolved D. Germline V gene sequence: CDR1 MNHEY, CDR2 SMNVEV (reference sequence). This CDR3 is built from 12 residues. Trimming stripped 6 bases from V and 5 bases from J, with 10 bases between.

This chain uses TRBV13 with TRBJ2-7; 10 bases align to TRBD1. The ends lost 3 bases at V and 5 bases at J; junction bases unmatched: 7. The V gene's germline CDR1 is PRHDT and CDR2 FYEKMQ (reference sequence). The CDR3 has 15 amino acids. CDR3 sequence reads: CASSFLGTGENEQYF. CDR3 in DNA: TGTGCCAGCAGCTTCCTCGGGACAGGGGAAAACGAGCAGTACTTC.

The chain is built from TRBV4-1 and TRBJ1-4, with D possibly matching TRBD1 (6 bases). V was shortened by 4 bases and J by 7 bases, with 19 bases between the two germline ends. Germline V gene data show CDR1 as MGHRA and CDR2 as YSYEKL. CDR3 length: 16 residues. CDR3 protein: CASSLPAGVISEKLFF. The CDR3 DNA is TGCGCCAGCAGCCTCCCGGCAGGGGTGATCAGTGAAAAACTGTTTTTT.

The V call is TRBV10-1, the J call TRBJ1-5, with TRBD1 identical over 8 bases. Unmatched junction bases numbered 10, after V lost 0 bases and J lost 0 bases. Germline CDR1 is WNHNN and CDR2 is SYGVQD (reference sequence). The length of the CDR3 is 19 residues. The CDR3, as DNA: TGCGCCAGCAGTGAGTCGAAGGGGCCGGACAGGGATAGCAATCAGCCCCAGCATTTT. Protein sequence: CASSESKGPDRDSNQPQHF.

The gene calls are TRBV30 and TRBJ2-2, with D uncertain. V lost 0 bases, J lost 4 bases, and 12 bases lay in between. Germline V gene sequence: CDR1 GTSNPN, CDR2 SVGIG (reference sequence). This CDR3 contains 15 residues. The CDR3 spells CAWSVRLIGTGELFF. The CDR3 DNA reads TGTGCCTGGAGTGTAAGGCTCATAGGCACCGGGGAGCTGTTTTTT.

The chain uses TRBV4-2 and TRBJ2-5; D is ambiguous. Trimming cost V 2 bases and J 4 bases, with 20 bases left between them. The CDR3 is made up of 17 amino acids. CDR1 LGHNA and CDR2 YNFKEQ come from the germline V gene. The CDR3 is CASSQPSLTNGGETQYF. The CDR3 DNA is TGTGCCAGCAGCCAACCCAGTTTAACCAACGGTGGAGAGACCCAGTACTTC.

This sequence joins TRBV6-1 and TRBJ2-4; tentative D call: TRBD2 (7 bases). This CDR3 comprises 12 residues. Trimming removed 7 bases at V and 7 bases at J, with 11 bases between. Germline CDR1 MNHNS, CDR2 SASEGT. The CDR3 region has the DNA TGTGCCAGCACCGAGGGGGGGAACATTCAGTACTTC. Translating it yields CASTEGGNIQYF.

V gene TRBV11-2 combines with J gene TRBJ2-7; D not resolved. The V gene's germline CDR1 is SGHAT and CDR2 FQNNGV. The germline V and J ends were trimmed by 0 bases and 1 base, with 4 bases remaining between them. The CDR3 spans 13 residues. The CDR3 loop reads CASSLDYSYEQYF. In DNA, the CDR3 is TGTGCCAGCAGCTTAGACTATTCCTACGAGCAGTACTTC.

The chain links TRBV7-9 to TRBJ1-3, with D maybe TRBD1 (5 bases). The CDR3 runs to 14 residues. Germline V gene data show CDR1 as SEHNR and CDR2 as FQNEAQ (reference sequence). Deletions cut 8 bases from V and 0 bases from J, with 11 bases between. CDR3 nucleotides: TGTGCCAGCGGGGACGCGAGCTCTGGAAACACCATATATTTT. It encodes CASGDASSGNTIYF.

The rearrangement uses TRBV5-4 and TRBJ1-2; 7 positions match TRBD1. V lost 6 bases to trimming and J lost 8 bases; unmatched junction nucleotides: 19. This CDR3 has 16 residues. Germline CDR1 reads SGHNT; CDR2 reads YYREEE (reference sequence). The CDR3 nucleotides are TGTGCCAGCACCAAAAGCGGGACAGCCGACCTGGGGGGCTACACCTTC. Its protein is CASTKSGTADLGGYTF.

CDR3 DNA: TGTGCCAGCAGTGAAACGAGGGGCCGATTCTACGAGCAGTACTTC. Translation: CASSETRGRFYEQYF. The chain couples TRBV2 to TRBJ2-7, with D perhaps assigned TRBD1 or TRBD2 (5 bases each). Trimming removed 2 bases from V and 3 bases from J, with 14 bases in between. Per germline, CDR1 SNHLY and CDR2 FYNNEI. CDR3 size: 15 residues.

This chain connects TRBV28 to TRBJ1-3, with D uncertain. The V end was cut by 5 bases, the J end by 0 bases, with 17 bases between. This CDR3 spans 17 amino acids. Germline-derived CDR1 and CDR2 are MDHEN and SYDVKM. The CDR3 DNA reads as TGTGCCAGCAGTCCCTTACAGAGTACTTCCTCTGGAAACACCATATATTTT. Translated: CASSPLQSTSSGNTIYF.

The chain links TRBV9 to TRBJ1-3, with D possibly TRBD1 on 5 matching bases. CDR3 length equals 13 residues. The germline V gene has CDR1 SGDLS and CDR2 YYNGEE. The V end was cut by 0 bases, the J end by 8 bases, with 9 bases between. CDR3 sequence (DNA): TGTGCCAGCAGCGTAGGGGGCTCGGACACCATATATTTT. The encoded protein is CASSVGGSDTIYF.

V is TRBV6-5 and J is TRBJ1-1, with D unclear. Looked up from germline, CDR1 is MNHEY and CDR2 is SVGAGI. The CDR3 sequence is 15 residues long. V lost 4 bases and J lost 0, with 12 bases in between. The CDR3 coding sequence is TGTGCCAGCAGTTTCAGCCCGGAGATGAACACTGAAGCTTTCTTT. This encodes CASSFSPEMNTEAFF.